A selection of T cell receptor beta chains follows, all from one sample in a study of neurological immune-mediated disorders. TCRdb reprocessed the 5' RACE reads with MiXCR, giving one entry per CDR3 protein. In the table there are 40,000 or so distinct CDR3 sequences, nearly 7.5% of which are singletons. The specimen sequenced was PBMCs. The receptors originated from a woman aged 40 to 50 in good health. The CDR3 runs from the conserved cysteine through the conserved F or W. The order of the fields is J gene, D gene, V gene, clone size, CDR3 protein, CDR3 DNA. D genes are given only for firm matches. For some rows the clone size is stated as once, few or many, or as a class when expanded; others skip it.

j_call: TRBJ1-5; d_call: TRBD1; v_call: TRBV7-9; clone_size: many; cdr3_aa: CATGGFGNQPQHF; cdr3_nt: TGTGCCACAGGGGGCTTTGGCAATCAGCCCCAGCATTTT
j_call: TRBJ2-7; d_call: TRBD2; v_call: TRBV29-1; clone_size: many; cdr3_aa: CSVCPGLADPYEQYF; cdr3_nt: TGCAGCGTCTGTCCGGGACTAGCGGACCCCTACGAGCAGTACTTC
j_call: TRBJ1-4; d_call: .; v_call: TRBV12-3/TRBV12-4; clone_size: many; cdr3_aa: CASRSPTNEKLFF; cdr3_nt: TGTGCCAGCCGCAGCCCAACTAATGAAAAACTGTTTTTT
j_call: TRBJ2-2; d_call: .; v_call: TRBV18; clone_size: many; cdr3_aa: CASSPPSPRGELFF; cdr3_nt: TGTGCCAGCTCACCACCGTCCCCACGCGGGGAGCTGTTTTTT
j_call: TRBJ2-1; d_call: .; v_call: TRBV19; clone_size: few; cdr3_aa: CASTSRAYNEQFF; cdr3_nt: TGTGCCAGCACTAGCAGGGCCTACAATGAGCAGTTCTTC
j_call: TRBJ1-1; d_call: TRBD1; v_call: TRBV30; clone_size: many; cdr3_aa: CAWSGTGFTEAFF; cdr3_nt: TGTGCCTGGAGCGGGACAGGGTTTACTGAAGCTTTCTTT
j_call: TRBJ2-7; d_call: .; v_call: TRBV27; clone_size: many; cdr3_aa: CASSLGGGEQYF; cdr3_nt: TGTGCCAGCAGTTTAGGAGGCGGCGAGCAGTACTTC
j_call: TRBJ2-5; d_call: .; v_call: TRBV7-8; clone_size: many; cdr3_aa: CASSTKQGRKTQYF; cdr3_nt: TGTGCCAGCAGCACTAAACAGGGAAGAAAGACCCAGTACTTC
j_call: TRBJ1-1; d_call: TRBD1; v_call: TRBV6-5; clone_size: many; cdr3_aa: CASSWQGANTEAFF; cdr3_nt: TGTGCCAGCAGTTGGCAGGGGGCGAACACTGAAGCTTTCTTT
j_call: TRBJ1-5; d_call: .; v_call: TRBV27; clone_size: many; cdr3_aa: CASSITGRVSNQPQHF; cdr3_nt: TGTGCCAGCAGTATAACAGGGAGAGTGAGCAATCAGCCCCAGCATTTT
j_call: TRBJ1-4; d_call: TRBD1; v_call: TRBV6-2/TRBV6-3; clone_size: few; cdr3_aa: CASSPEPGQGHEKLFF; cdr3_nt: TGTGCCAGCAGTCCGGAGCCGGGACAGGGACATGAAAAACTGTTTTTT
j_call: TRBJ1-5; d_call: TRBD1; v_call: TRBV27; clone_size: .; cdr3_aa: CASSLQGVRQPQNF; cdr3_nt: TGTGCCAGCAGTTTACAGGGGGTGAGGCAGCCCCAGAATTTC
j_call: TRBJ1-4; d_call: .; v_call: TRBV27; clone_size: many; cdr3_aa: CASRPQGPNEKLFF; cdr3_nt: TGTGCCAGCAGACCCCAGGGACCTAATGAAAAACTGTTTTTT
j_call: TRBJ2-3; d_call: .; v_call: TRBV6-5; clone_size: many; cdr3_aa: CASKLGETDTQYF; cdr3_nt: TGTGCCAGCAAGTTGGGGGAGACAGATACGCAGTATTTT
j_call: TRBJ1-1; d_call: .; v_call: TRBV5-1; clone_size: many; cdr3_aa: CASSQGAGTEAFF; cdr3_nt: TGCGCCAGCAGCCAAGGGGCCGGAACTGAAGCTTTCTTT
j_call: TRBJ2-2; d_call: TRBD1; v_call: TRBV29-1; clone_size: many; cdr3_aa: CSGRDSNTGELFF; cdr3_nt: TGCAGCGGCCGGGACAGTAACACCGGGGAGCTGTTTTTT
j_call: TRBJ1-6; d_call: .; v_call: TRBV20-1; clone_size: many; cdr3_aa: CSASLGNGDSPLHF; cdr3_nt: TGCAGTGCCTCCTTGGGGAACGGGGATTCACCCCTCCACTTT
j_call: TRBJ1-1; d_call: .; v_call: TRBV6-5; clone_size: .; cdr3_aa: CASRSATKNTEAFF; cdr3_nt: TGTGCCAGCCGAAGCGCCACGAAAAACACTGAAGCTTTCTTT
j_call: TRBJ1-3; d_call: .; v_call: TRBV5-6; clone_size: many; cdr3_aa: CASSGDMSSGNTIYF; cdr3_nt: TGTGCCAGCAGCGGGGACATGAGCTCTGGAAACACCATATATTTT
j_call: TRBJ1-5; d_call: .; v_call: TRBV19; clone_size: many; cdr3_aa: CASSPGSAQPQHF; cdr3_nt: TGTGCCAGTAGCCCGGGGTCGGCTCAGCCCCAGCATTTT
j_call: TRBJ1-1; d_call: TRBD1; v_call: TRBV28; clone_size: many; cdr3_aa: CASSKTGGTLGSFF; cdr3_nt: TGTGCCAGCAGTAAGACAGGGGGGACCTTAGGATCTTTCTTT
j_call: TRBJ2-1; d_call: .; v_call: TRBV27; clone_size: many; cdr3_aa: CASTNGGNEQFF; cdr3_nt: TGTGCCAGCACTAATGGGGGCAATGAGCAGTTCTTC
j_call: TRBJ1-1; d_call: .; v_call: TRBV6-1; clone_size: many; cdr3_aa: CASSEARRNTEAFF; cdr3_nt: TGTGCCAGCAGTGAAGCACGAAGGAACACTGAAGCTTTCTTT
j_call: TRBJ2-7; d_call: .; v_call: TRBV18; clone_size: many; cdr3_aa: CASSPDYEQYF; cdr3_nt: TGTGCCAGCTCTCCCGATTACGAGCAGTACTTC
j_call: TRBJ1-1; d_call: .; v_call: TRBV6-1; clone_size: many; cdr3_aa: CASSEDRRNTEAFF; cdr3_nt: TGTGCCAGCAGTGAAGACAGGAGGAACACTGAAGCTTTCTTT
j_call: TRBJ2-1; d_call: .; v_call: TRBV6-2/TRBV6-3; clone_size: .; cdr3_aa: CATATGSSYNEQFF; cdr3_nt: TGTGCCACCGCTACAGGTTCCTCCTACAATGAGCAGTTCTTC
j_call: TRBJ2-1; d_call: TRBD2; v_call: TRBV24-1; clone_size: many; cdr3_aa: CATSDFLAGTYNEQFF; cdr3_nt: TGTGCCACCAGTGACTTTCTAGCGGGCACCTACAATGAGCAGTTCTTC
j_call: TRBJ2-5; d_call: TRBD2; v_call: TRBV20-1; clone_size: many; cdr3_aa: CSARRLAGETQYF; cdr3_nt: TGCAGTGCTAGAAGACTAGCGGGAGAGACCCAGTACTTC
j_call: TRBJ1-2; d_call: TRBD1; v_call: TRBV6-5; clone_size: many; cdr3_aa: CASSPGTANYGYTF; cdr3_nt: TGTGCCAGCAGTCCCGGGACAGCTAACTATGGCTACACCTTC
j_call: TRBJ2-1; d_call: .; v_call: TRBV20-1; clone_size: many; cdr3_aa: CSARLYSSYNEQFF; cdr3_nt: TGCAGTGCTAGACTCTATAGCTCCTACAATGAGCAGTTCTTC
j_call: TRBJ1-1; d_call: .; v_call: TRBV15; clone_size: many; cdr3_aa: CATSRDAKEEAFF; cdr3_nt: TGTGCCACCAGCAGAGATGCGAAGGAAGAAGCTTTCTTT
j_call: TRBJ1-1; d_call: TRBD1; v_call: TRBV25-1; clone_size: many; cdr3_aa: CASSARTGVTEAFF; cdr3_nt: TGTGCCAGCAGTGCCAGAACAGGGGTCACTGAAGCTTTCTTT
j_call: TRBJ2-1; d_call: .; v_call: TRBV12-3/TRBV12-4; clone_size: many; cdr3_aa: CASQGANYNEQFF; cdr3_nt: TGTGCCAGCCAGGGTGCCAACTACAATGAGCAGTTCTTC
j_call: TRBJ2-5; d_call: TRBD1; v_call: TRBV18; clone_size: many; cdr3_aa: CASSPDRGETQYF; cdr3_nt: TGTGCCAGCTCACCGGACAGGGGAGAGACCCAGTACTTC
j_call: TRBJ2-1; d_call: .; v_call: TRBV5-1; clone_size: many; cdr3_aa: CASSLGWGDEQFF; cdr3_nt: TGCGCCAGCAGCTTGGGGTGGGGCGATGAGCAGTTCTTC
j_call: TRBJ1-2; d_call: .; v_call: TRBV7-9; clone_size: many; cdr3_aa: CASSLRGSNYGYTF; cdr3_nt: TGTGCCAGCAGCCTCAGGGGATCAAACTATGGCTACACCTTC
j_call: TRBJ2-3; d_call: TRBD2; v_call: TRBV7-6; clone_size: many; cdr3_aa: CASSLKSGGTDTQYF; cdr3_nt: TGTGCCAGCAGCTTAAAGAGCGGGGGCACAGATACGCAGTATTTT
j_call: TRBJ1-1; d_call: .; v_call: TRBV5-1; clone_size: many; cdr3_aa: CASSVAGATEAFF; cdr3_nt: TGCGCCAGCAGCGTCGCAGGGGCCACTGAAGCTTTCTTT
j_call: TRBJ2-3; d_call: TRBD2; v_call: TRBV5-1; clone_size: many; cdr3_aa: CASQIAGADTQYF; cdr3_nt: TGCGCCAGCCAAATAGCGGGAGCGGATACGCAGTATTTT
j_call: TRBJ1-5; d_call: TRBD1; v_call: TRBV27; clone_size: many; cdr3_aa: CASRPGTAVYQPQHF; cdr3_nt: TGTGCCAGCAGACCCGGGACAGCTGTATATCAGCCCCAGCATTTT